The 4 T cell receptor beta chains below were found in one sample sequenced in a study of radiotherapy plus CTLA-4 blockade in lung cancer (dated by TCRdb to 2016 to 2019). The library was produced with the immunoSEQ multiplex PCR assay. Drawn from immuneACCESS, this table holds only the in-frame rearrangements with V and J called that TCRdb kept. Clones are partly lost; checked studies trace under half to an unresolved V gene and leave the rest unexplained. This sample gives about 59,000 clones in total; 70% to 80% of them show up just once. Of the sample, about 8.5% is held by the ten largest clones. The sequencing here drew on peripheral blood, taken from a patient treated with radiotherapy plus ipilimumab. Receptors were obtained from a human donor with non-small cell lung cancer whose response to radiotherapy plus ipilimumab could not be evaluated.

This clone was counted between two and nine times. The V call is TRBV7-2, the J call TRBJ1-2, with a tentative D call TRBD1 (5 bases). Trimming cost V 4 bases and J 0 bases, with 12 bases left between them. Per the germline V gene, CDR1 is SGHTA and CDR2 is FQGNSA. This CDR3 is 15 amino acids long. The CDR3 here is CASSSTGGANYGYTF. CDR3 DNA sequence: TGTGCCAGCAGCTCCACCGGGGGGGCTAACTATGGCTACACCTTC.

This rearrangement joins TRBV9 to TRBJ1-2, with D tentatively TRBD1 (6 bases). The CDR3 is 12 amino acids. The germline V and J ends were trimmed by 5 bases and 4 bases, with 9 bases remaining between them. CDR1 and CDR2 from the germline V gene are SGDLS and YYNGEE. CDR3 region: CASSLQGYGYTF. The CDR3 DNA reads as TGTGCCAGCAGTTTACAGGGCTATGGCTACACCTTC.

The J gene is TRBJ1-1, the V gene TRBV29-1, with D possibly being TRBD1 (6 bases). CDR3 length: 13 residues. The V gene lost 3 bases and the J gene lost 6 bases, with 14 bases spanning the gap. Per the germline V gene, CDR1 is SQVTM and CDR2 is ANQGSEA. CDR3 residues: CSVEAGAGSEAFF. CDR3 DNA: TGCAGCGTTGAGGCAGGGGCGGGCTCTGAAGCTTTCTTT.

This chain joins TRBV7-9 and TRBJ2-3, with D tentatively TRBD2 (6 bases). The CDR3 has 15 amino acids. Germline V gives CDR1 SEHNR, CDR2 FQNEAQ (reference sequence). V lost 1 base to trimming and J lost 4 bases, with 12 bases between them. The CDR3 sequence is CASSLVGGVADTQYF. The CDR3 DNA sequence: TGTGCCAGCAGCTTAGTGGGGGGAGTCGCAGATACGCAGTATTTT.